Reported below is one T cell receptor beta chain. Its antigen is not known. As to treatment: around 19 received Ad26.COV2.S at low or high dose, single or two shots; a few received placebo; per-sample allocation not given. The samples were gathered on day 63 after the first injection of vaccine or placebo. An Ad26 vector expressing Wuhan-strain SARS-CoV-2 spike served as the vaccine. This entry belongs to a study of Ad26.COV2.S vaccination and SARS-CoV-2 variants. About the research overall: Ad26.COV2.S arm of COV1001 included the donor. Findings and caveats of the study: Responses of spike-specific T cells (both CD8+ and CD4+) reportedly showed substantial breadth after vaccination.

The repertoire was sequenced with immunoSEQ multiplex PCR; TCRdb's copy has only in-frame clones and lacks some. This table holds hundreds of thousands of clones, 80% to 90% found once. The CDR3 sequence is 16 residues long. Trimming stripped 3 bases from V and 0 bases from J, with 14 bases between. Germline V lookup: CDR1 KGHSH, CDR2 LQKENI. Here the sequenced sample was peripheral blood, taken in a trial of Ad26.COV2.S vaccine versus placebo. The receptor was derived from a person between 18 and 60 years old who received the Ad26.COV2.S COVID-19 vaccine or a placebo. The chain combines TRBV18 with TRBJ2-5; weak D call: TRBD2 (6 bases). In DNA, the CDR3 is TGTGCCAGCTCACCCTCCGGGACTCCGTACCAAGAGACCCAGTACTTC. This translates into CASSPSGTPYQETQYF.